The 16 T cell receptor beta chains reported below all come from one sample, sequenced in a study of blood T cell repertoires in COVID-19. Data came from immunoSEQ multiplex PCR; TCRdb stores just in-frame clones and leaves some out. Altogether a few hundred thousand clones are present, roughly nine tenths being singletons, with the ten largest covering roughly 5%. The sequenced sample consisted of peripheral blood. The source is a middle-aged woman who had recovered from COVID-19.

The chain links TRBV3-1 (or the pseudogene TRBV3-2) to TRBJ1-6; D remains ambiguous. The V gene's germline CDR1 is LGHDT and CDR2 YNNKEL (reference sequence). The length of the CDR3 is 15 residues. Trimming stripped 1 base from V and 6 bases from J, with 10 bases between. CDR3 residues: CASSQVPGGNSPLHF. The DNA for the CDR3 is TGTGCCAGCAGCCAAGTACCCGGCGGTAATTCACCCCTCCACTTT.

DNA of the CDR3: TGTGCCACCAGCAAACGGGAGGAGACCCAGTACTTC. Translation gives CATSKREETQYF. The chain employs TRBV15 and TRBJ2-5; TRBD2 is a possible D gene (6 bases). Trimming took 4 bases from V and 5 from J, leaving 8 bases between them. Per germline, CDR1 LNHNV and CDR2 YYDKDF (reference sequence). The CDR3 contains 12 residues.

This clone was seen just once. This sequence joins TRBV5-5 and TRBJ2-3, with a possible D match to TRBD2 (5 bases). The CDR3 runs 17 residues. From germline, CDR1 is SGHKS and CDR2 YYEKEE (reference sequence). V lost 0 bases and J lost 1, with 15 bases in between. This CDR3 is CASSLDRGATGTDTQYF. CDR3 DNA: TGTGCCAGCAGCTTGGACCGGGGAGCGACCGGCACAGATACGCAGTATTTT.

V and J are TRBV12-2 and TRBJ2-3; TRBD1, the table's D call, was not compared with the DNA. TRBV12-2 is a recognized pseudogene. The CDR3 loop spans 16 amino acids. CDR3: CASRLVSDRVADTQYF. CDR3 nucleotide sequence: TGTGCAAGTCGCTTAGTCTCCGACAGGGTGGCAGATACGCAGTATTTT.

The chain carries TRBV15 and TRBJ1-1, with D perhaps matching TRBD1 (6 bases). The V gene's germline CDR1 is LNHNV and CDR2 YYDKDF (reference sequence). The V and J ends lost 9 bases and 7 bases respectively, with 24 bases between them. The CDR3 length is 15 residues. CDR3 residues: CATGREQGDFGEAFF. Written as DNA, the CDR3 is TGTGCCACGGGACGTGAACAGGGAGATTTTGGTGAAGCTTTCTTT.

The gene calls are TRBV30 and TRBJ1-2; D is possibly TRBD1 (6 bases). CDR3 size: 15 residues. Trimming stripped 4 bases from V and 2 bases from J, with 17 bases between. The V gene's germline CDR1 is GTSNPN and CDR2 SVGIG (reference sequence). The CDR3 nucleotides are TGTGCCTGGACGCGGGGGGCCTTCCGAAACTATGGCTACACCTTC. Translated, it gives CAWTRGAFRNYGYTF.

The V and J genes are TRBV15 and TRBJ1-2, with D perhaps matching TRBD1 (5 bases). V lost 0 bases and J 6 bases, leaving 8 bases between the germline ends. Germline CDR1 is LNHNV and CDR2 is YYDKDF (reference sequence). This CDR3 contains 13 residues. The DNA for the CDR3 is TGTGCCACCAGCAGAGAAGGGGTCGATGGCTACACCTTC. This codes for CATSREGVDGYTF.

This clone was found once. This rearrangement joins TRBV5-4 to TRBJ1-6; maybe TRBD1 (5 bases). Trimming shortened V by 4 bases and J by 4 bases, and 21 bases separated the two germline ends. Germline assignment: CDR1 SGHNT and CDR2 YYREEE (reference sequence). This CDR3 comprises 18 residues. CDR3 protein: CASSPGGANDVYNSPLHF. CDR3 nucleotide sequence: TGTGCCAGCAGCCCGGGAGGGGCCAACGACGTGTATAATTCACCCCTCCACTTT.

The chain combines TRBV28 with TRBJ1-2; D not resolved. Trimming cost V 4 bases and J 4 bases, with 7 bases left between them. The CDR3 covers 12 residues. CDR1 and CDR2 from the germline V gene are MDHEN and SYDVKM. CDR3 nucleotides: TGTGCCAGCAGTTCTCTAGGCTATGGCTACACCTTC. Residues: CASSSLGYGYTF.

V gene TRBV2 combines with J gene TRBJ1-2; D gene ambiguous. The CDR3 covers 13 residues. V dropped 5 bases and J dropped 8 bases, with 15 bases sitting between them. The germline CDR1 and CDR2 sequences are SNHLY and FYNNEI. The CDR3 nucleotides are TGTGCCAGCAGTTCCGGTGAAAGGCGGGGCTACACCTTC. It translates to CASSSGERRGYTF.

The chain carries TRBV2 and TRBJ2-7; D may be TRBD1 (6 bases). Germline CDR1 and CDR2: SNHLY and FYNNEI. V lost 8 bases, J lost 3 bases, and 11 bases lay in between. The CDR3 totals 12 residues. In DNA form, the CDR3 reads TGTGCCAGCCAGAAAGGGGGCTACGAGCAGTACTTC. Translation gives CASQKGGYEQYF.

This chain links TRBV10-3 with TRBJ2-5, with D perhaps matching TRBD1 (5 bases). The CDR3 is made up of 15 amino acids. CDR1 and CDR2 (germline): ENHRY, SYGVKD. Trimming took off 0 bases at V and 0 bases at J, with 8 bases between the two ends. CDR3 amino acids: CAISESTANQETQYF. The CDR3, as DNA: TGTGCCATCAGTGAGTCGACAGCAAACCAAGAGACCCAGTACTTC.

This clone showed up just once. The chain combines TRBV11-2 with TRBJ1-2; 7 bases agree with TRBD1. This CDR3 has 16 residues. Trimming removed 4 bases from V and 4 bases from J; junction bases left unmatched: 12. The germline V gene has CDR1 SGHAT and CDR2 FQNNGV. In DNA, the CDR3 is TGTGCCAGCAGCTCACCCGGCGGCGCAGGGGGCTATGGCTACACCTTC. Protein sequence: CASSSPGGAGGYGYTF.

The table lists this clone with a count of one. V usage is TRBV7-6 and J usage is TRBJ2-7; the match to TRBD1 covers 8 bases. Germline V gives CDR1 SGHVS, CDR2 FNYEAQ. V was pared by 5 bases and J by 3 bases, with 3 bases of the junction left unmatched. This CDR3 is 13 amino acids long. CDR3 amino acids: CASSPGQGYEQYF. As DNA, the CDR3 is TGTGCCAGCAGCCCCGGACAGGGCTACGAGCAGTACTTC.

V usage is TRBV5-1 and J usage is TRBJ1-3, with D unresolved. With 0 bases removed from V and 0 bases from J, the gap between germline ends came to 10 bases. Germline V gene lookup returns CDR1 SGHRS and CDR2 YFSETQ. This CDR3 spans 16 amino acids. The CDR3 reads CASSLALLYSGNTIYF. The CDR3 DNA reads TGCGCCAGCAGCTTGGCACTACTCTACTCTGGAAACACCATATATTTT.

V usage is TRBV9 and J usage is TRBJ2-3, with D tentatively TRBD1 (5 bases). CDR3 size: 13 residues. V lost 5 bases and J lost 2, with 9 bases in between. Germline CDR1 SGDLS, CDR2 YYNGEE. The CDR3 DNA follows: TGTGCCAGCAGATCAGGGTACACAGATACGCAGTATTTT. Translated: CASRSGYTDTQYF.